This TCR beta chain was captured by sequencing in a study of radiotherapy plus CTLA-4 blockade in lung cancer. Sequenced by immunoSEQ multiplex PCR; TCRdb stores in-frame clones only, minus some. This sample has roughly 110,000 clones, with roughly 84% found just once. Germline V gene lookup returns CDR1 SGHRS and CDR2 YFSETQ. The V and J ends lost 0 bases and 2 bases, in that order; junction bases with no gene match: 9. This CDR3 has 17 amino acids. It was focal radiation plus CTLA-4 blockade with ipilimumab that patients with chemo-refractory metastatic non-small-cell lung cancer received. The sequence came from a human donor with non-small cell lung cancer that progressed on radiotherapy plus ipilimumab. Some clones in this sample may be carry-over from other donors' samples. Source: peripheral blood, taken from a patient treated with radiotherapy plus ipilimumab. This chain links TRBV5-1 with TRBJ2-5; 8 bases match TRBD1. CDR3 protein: CASSLDRGFDYQETQYF. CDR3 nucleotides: TGCGCCAGCAGCTTGGACAGGGGGTTCGACTATCAAGAGACCCAGTACTTC.